This T cell receptor (beta chain) appears in the sequencing data of a study of OX40 agonist ivuxolimab in advanced cancers. The assay was immunoSEQ multiplex PCR, and TCRdb's table has in-frame clones only and misses some. Found here are around 50,000 clones, 89% of them singletons; the top ten hold 10% to 15%. The source is an adult with an advanced solid tumor such as melanoma, head and neck, liver or kidney cancer. Sequencing used CD4+ or CD8+ T cells sorted from blood, obtained in a trial of the OX40 agonist ivuxolimab.

CDR3 sequence (DNA): TGCGCCAGCAGCTTGGCTCGGGGGTACGAGCAGTACTTC. Its protein product is CASSLARGYEQYF. V and J are TRBV5-1 and TRBJ2-7; possible D gene TRBD2, 6 bases. This CDR3 spans 13 amino acids. The germline V gene encodes CDR1 SGHRS and CDR2 YFSETQ. V was shortened by 0 bases and J by 4 bases, with 8 bases between the two germline ends.